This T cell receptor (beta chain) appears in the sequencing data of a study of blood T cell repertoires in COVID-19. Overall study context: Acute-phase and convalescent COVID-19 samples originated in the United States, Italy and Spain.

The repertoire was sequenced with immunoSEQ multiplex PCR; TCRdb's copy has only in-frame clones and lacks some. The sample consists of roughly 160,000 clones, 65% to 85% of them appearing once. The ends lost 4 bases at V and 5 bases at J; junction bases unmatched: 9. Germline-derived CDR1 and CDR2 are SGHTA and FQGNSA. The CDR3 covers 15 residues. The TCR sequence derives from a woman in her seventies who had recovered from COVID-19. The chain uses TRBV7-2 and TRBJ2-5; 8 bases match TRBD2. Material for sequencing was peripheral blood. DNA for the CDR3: TGTGCCAGCAGCTCCTTAGCGGGACGGGGTGAGACCCAGTACTTC. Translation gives CASSSLAGRGETQYF.